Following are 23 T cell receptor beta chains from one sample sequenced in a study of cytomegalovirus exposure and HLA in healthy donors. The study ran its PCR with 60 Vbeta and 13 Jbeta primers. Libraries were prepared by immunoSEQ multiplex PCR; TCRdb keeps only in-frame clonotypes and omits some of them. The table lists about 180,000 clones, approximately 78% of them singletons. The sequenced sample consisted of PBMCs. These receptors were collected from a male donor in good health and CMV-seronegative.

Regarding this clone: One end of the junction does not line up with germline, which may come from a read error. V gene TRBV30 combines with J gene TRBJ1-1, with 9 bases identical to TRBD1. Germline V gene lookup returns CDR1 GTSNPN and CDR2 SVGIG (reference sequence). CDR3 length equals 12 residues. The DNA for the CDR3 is TGTGCCCGTACCGGGACAGGGATCACAATTCCCTTT. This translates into CARTGTGITIPF.

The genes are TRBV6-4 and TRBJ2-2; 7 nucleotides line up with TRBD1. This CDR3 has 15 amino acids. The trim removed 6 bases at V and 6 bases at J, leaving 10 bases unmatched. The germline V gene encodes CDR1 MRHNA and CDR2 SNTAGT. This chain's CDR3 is CASSEQGRAPGELFF. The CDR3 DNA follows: TGTGCCAGCAGCGAACAGGGGCGCGCCCCCGGGGAGCTGTTTTTT.

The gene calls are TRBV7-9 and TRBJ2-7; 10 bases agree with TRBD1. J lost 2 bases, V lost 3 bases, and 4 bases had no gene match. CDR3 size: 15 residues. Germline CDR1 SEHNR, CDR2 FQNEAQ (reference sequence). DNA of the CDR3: TGTGCCAGCAGCTTTGGGACAGGGGATACCTACGAGCAGTACTTC. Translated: CASSFGTGDTYEQYF.

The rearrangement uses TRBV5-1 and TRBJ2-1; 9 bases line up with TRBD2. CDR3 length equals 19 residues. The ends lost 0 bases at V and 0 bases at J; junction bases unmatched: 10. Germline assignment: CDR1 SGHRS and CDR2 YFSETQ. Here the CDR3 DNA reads TGCGCCAGCAGCTTGGCGGGTAGCGGGAGAGCAAGCTCCTACAATGAGCAGTTCTTC. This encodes CASSLAGSGRASSYNEQFF. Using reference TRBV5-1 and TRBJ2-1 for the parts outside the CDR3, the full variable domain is KAGVTQTPRYLIKTRGQQVTLSCSPISGHRSVSWYQQTPGQGLQFLFEYFSETQRNKGNFPGRFSGRQFSNSRSEMNVSTLELGDSALYLCASSLAGSGRASSYNEQFFGPGTRLTVL.

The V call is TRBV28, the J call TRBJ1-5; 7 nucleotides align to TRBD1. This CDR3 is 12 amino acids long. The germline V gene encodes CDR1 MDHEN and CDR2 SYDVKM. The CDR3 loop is CAGQGGNQPQHF. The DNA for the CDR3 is TGTGCGGGGCAGGGGGGCAATCAGCCCCAGCATTTT.

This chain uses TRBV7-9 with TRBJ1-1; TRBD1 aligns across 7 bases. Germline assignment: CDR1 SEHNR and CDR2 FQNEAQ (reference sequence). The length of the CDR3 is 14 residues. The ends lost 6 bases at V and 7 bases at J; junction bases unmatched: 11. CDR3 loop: CASRPWTGEGEAFF. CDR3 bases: TGTGCCAGCAGACCTTGGACAGGAGAGGGTGAAGCTTTCTTT. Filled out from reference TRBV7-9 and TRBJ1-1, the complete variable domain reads DTGVSQNPRHKITKRGQNVTFRCDPISEHNRLYWYRQTLGQGPEFLTYFQNEAQLEKSRLLSDRFSAERPKGSFSTLEIQRTEQGDSAMYLCASRPWTGEGEAFFGQGTRLTVV.

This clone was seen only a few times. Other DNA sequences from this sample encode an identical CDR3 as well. CDR3 sequence (DNA): TGTGCCAGTTCGGGGTACGAGCAGTACTTC. Encoded protein: CASSGYEQYF. The chain employs TRBV2 and TRBJ2-7, with D maybe TRBD2 (5 bases). Trimming removed 9 bases at V and 4 bases at J, with 7 bases between. Germline values: CDR1 SNHLY, CDR2 FYNNEI. This CDR3 comprises 10 residues.

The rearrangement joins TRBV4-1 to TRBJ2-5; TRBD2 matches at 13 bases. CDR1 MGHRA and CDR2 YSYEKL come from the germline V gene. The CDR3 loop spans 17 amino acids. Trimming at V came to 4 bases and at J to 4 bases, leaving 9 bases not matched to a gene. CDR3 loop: CASSPREGLAGTETQYF. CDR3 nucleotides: TGCGCCAGCAGCCCGCGGGAGGGACTAGCGGGAACAGAGACCCAGTACTTC.

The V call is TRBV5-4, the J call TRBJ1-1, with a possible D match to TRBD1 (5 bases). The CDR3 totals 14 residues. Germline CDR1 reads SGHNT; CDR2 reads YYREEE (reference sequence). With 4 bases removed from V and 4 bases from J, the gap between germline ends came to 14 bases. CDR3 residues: CASSPFGGGTEAFF. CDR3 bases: TGTGCCAGCAGCCCTTTTGGGGGAGGCACTGAAGCTTTCTTT.

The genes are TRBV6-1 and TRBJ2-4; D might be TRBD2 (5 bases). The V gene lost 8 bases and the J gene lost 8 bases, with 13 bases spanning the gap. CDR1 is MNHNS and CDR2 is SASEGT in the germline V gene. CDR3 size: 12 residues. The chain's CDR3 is CASSLMRDIQYF. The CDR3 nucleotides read TGTGCCAGCTCATTAATGAGGGACATTCAGTACTTC.

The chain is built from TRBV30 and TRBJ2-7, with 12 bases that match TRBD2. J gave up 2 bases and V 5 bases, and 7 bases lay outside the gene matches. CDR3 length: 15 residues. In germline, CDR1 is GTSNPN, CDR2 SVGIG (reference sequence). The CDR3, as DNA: TGTGCCTGGCGACTAGCGGGGGCCAGGCCCTACGAGCAGTACTTC. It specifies CAWRLAGARPYEQYF. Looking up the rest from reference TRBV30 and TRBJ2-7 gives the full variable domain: SQTIHQWPATLVQPVGSPLSLECTVEGTSNPNLYWYRQAAGRGLQLLFYSVGIGQISSEVPQNLSASRPQDRQFILSSKKLLLSDSGFYLCAWRLAGARPYEQYFGPGTRLTVT.

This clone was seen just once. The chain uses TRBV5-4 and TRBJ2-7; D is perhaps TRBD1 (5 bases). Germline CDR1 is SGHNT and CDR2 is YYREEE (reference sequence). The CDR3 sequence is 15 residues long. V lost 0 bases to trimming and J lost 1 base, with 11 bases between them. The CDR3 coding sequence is TGTGCCAGCAGCTTGGCAAGCCAGGGATCCTACGAGCAGTACTTC. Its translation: CASSLASQGSYEQYF.

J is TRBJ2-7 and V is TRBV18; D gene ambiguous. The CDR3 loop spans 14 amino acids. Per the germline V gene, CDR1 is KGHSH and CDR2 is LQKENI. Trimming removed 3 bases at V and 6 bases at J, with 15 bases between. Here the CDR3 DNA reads TGTGCCAGCTCACCGATCGATAGATTGCTCGAGCAGTACTTC. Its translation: CASSPIDRLLEQYF.

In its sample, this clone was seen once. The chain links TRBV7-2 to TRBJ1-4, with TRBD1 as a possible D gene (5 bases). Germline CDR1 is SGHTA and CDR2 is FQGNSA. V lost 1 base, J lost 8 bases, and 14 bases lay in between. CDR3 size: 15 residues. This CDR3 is CASSLEGKDWEKLFF. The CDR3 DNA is TGTGCCAGCAGCTTAGAGGGGAAGGATTGGGAAAAACTGTTTTTT.

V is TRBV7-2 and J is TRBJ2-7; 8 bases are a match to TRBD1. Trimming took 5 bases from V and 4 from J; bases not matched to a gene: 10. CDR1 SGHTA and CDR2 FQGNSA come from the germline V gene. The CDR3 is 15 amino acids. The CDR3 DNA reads TGTGCCAGCAGCCCCCGGACAGGGCTAGGGTACGAGCAGTACTTC. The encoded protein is CASSPRTGLGYEQYF.

CDR3: CASSPGWEQYF. In DNA, the CDR3 is TGTGCCAGCAGCCCCGGGTGGGAGCAGTACTTC. The chain joins TRBV6-5 to TRBJ2-7; D remains ambiguous. The CDR3 extends over 11 amino acids. Germline lookup yields CDR1 MNHEY and CDR2 SVGAGI. V lost 6 bases to trimming and J lost 7 bases, with 10 bases between them.

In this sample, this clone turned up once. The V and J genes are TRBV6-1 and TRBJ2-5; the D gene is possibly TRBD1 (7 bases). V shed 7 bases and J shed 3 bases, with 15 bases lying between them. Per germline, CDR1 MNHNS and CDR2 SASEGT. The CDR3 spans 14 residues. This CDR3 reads CASTPRRGEETQYF. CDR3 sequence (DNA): TGTGCCAGCACCCCCCGCAGGGGGGAAGAGACCCAGTACTTC.

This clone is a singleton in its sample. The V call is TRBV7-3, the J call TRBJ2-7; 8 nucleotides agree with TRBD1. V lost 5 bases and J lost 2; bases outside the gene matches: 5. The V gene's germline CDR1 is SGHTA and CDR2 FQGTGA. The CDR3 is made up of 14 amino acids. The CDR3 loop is CASSPDRGTYEQYF. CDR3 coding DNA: TGTGCCAGCAGCCCCGACAGGGGCACCTACGAGCAGTACTTC.

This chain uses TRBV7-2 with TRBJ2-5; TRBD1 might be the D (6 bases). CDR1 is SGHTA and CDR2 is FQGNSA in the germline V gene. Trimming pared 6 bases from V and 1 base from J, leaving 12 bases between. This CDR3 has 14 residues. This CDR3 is CASSPGTTQETQYF. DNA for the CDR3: TGTGCCAGCAGTCCCGGGACAACCCAAGAGACCCAGTACTTC.

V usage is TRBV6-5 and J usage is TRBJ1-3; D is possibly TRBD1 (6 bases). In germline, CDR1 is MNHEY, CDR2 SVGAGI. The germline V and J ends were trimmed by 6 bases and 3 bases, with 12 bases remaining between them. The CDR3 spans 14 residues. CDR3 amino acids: CASRSRGLGNTIYF. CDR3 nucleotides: TGTGCCAGCAGAAGCAGGGGTCTTGGAAACACCATATATTTT.

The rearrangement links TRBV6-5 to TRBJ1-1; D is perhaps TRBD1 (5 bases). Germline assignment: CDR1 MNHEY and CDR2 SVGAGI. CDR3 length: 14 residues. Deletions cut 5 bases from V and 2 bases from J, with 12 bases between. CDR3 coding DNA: TGTGCCAGCAGTACGGACACCGGTAACACTGAAGCTTTCTTT. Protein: CASSTDTGNTEAFF.

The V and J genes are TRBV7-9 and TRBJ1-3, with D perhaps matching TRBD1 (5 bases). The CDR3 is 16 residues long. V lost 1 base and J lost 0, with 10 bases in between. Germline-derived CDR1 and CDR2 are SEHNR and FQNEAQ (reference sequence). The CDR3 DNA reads TGTGCCAGCAGCTTAGAGGCAGGGATCTCTGGAAACACCATATATTTT. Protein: CASSLEAGISGNTIYF.

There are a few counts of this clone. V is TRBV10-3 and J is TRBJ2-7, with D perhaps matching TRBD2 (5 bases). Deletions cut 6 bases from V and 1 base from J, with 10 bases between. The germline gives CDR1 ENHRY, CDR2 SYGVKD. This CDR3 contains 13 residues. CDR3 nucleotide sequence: TGTGCCATCAGCAACGGGGTTTCCTACGAGCAGTACTTC. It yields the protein CAISNGVSYEQYF.